This TCR beta chain was sequenced for a study of response to subunit inactivated influenza vaccine. CDR1 and CDR2 from the germline V gene are ENHRY and SYGVKD. V lost 5 bases and J lost 0; bases outside the gene matches: 1. The CDR3 contains 14 residues. TCRdb ran MiXCR on the RT-PCR reads and lists one entry per CDR3 protein. The table lists a few hundred thousand distinct CDR3 sequences, 9% to 15% of them singletons, with over 6.5% in the top ten. The sample here was non-naive T cells sorted from PBMCs, taken around 14 days before vaccination. The clonotype was recovered from a man aged 45-60 years who received an inactivated influenza vaccine. The gene calls are TRBV10-3 and TRBJ2-3, with TRBD1 matching 8 bases. CDR3 amino acids: CAISWDRSTDTQYF. In DNA form, the CDR3 reads TGTGCCATCAGTTGGGACAGGAGCACAGATACGCAGTATTTT.